This T cell receptor beta chain came from a study of T cells in Graves' hyperthyroidism and ophthalmopathy (dated by TCRdb to about 2019). As for the study more broadly: TCR V-J signatures able to tell the groups apart were searched for in a discovery cohort of some 100 patients, of whom more than 40 had Graves' ophthalmopathy and roughly 59 had stable Graves' hyperthyroidism. An independent validation cohort of about 19 hyperthyroidism patients and about 16 patients who later progressed to ophthalmopathy tested prospective prediction of ophthalmopathy. According to the paper, TCR Vbeta CDR3 sequencing was carried out on 135 peripheral blood samples, which came from some 41 ophthalmopathy, under 85 hyperthyroidism and 17 progressor patients. In about 6 Graves' hyperthyroidism patients, the study also compared T-cell repertoires from thyroid tissue with T-cell repertoires from blood. The roughly 94 discovery patients were randomly divided into training and test sets at a 7:3 ratio. After sampling, hyperthyroidism patients received methimazole starting at 30 mg daily, and ophthalmopathy patients received high-dose intravenous methylprednisolone.

Broader findings and caveats from the paper: Ophthalmopathy was separated from stable hyperthyroidism by a 13 V-J signature model, with around 90% sensitivity and just over 81% specificity obtained in cross-validation and 80%/75% obtained in testing. During validation, the model predicted progression to ophthalmopathy a median of around 7 months ahead of onset, with almost 71% sensitivity and about 75% specificity. Most expanded thyroid clonotypes (frequency above 0.001) were also detected in blood, suggesting blood repertoires may reflect thyroid immune responses. Sample size was not statistically predetermined, and blinding of investigators to group allocation was not performed.

The TCR beta CDR3 regions were amplified from the RNA transcripts. For the first round of RT-PCR on the TCR CDR3, the HTBI primer set was used together with the Qiagen OneStep RT-PCR kit. A second multiplex PCR round built the libraries, followed by size selection and purification. Sequencing of the libraries was done on an Illumina HiSeq2000 using paired-end 100 bp reads. For the original study's pipeline: SOAPnuke was used to process the raw data, with reads discarded if the reads contained adapters or uncalled bases, had a mean Phred below 15, or lacked an exact constant-primer or identifier match. COPE v1.2.5 was used to merge high-quality paired reads, and clonotypes were defined as unique nucleotide sequences. MiTCR v1.1 was used to align clonotypes to the IMGT TRBV, TRBD and TRBJ reference segments. Analysis was restricted to V-J combinations with a frequency above 0.0001, which covered 99.2% of repertoires. A TCS score was defined as the ratio of F50 (clonal expansion) to E x V (chaos), with BLOSUM62-based TCRdist applied between CDR3 peptides within each V-J. Welch's t-statistics and random forest reduced fewer than 550 V-J features to under 15, which were used in a naive Bayes classifier (R e1071). Thyroid-blood repertoire similarity was quantified with the Morisita-Horn index. TCRdb took the public reads, trimmed them with fastp at Q25, ran MiXCR for clone calling and kept in-frame beta chains. CDR3 protein sequences are deduplicated, and each keeps its most common genes and DNA. TCRdb's processing, not the authors' own work, is the source of the V and J calls. Counted in this sample were over 500,000 distinct CDR3 sequences; 40% to 50% of them appeared once. About two fifths of the sample belongs to the ten largest clones.

Trimming leaves V shorter by 2 bases and J shorter by 7 bases, with the junction holding 6 bases beyond the gene matches. Based on the germline V gene, the CDR1 and CDR2 sequences are SGHRS and YFSETQ. The CDR3 contains 13 residues, cysteine and phenylalanine counted. Only the CDR3 portion is preserved as DNA: 39 bases, with reading frame beginning at the first base. Exclusion was applied to patients with uncontrolled infections, other autoimmune diseases, pregnancy or lactation. Clinical symptoms, serum thyroxine and TRAb, thyroid ultrasound, and orbital computed tomography formed the basis for the diagnoses. Trizol reagent was used to extract total RNA, and RNA quality was then checked on an Agilent 2100 Bioanalyzer. This clonotype was observed once. What antigen it recognizes has not been identified. No much larger clonotype is one base removed from it; base qualities were not supplied. One read alone is a weak basis.

The source is an adult woman with Graves' disease, either hyperthyroidism or ophthalmopathy (not recorded which). Sequencing used peripheral blood or thyroid tissue (not recorded which). The sequence links TRBV5-1 to TRBJ2-7; TRBD1 aligns with 7 central bases. The DNA sequence reads TGCGCCAGCAGCTTCGAGGGGGCGGAAGAGCAGTACTTC. Its coded protein is CASSFEGAEEQYF.